What follows is one T cell receptor beta chain and its context. Its antigen is not identified. The junction shows a germline mismatch at one end, possibly a read error. This entry belongs to a study of response to subunit inactivated influenza vaccine. Findings and limits, study-wide: The authors put forward the suggestion that each seasonal influenza vaccination may bring in only a limited number of new T cells.

TCRdb redid the calling of the RT-PCR reads with MiXCR, one entry per CDR3 protein. Among 600,000 to 850,000 distinct CDR3 sequences listed, 14% were seen once. Germline lookup yields CDR1 SGHVT and CDR2 SQSDAQ. The CDR3 has 14 residues. This sequence joins TRBV7-4 and TRBJ2-5; D is unclear. Sequenced here: PBMCs from blood, sampled 14 to 15 days before vaccination. This clonotype was obtained from a middle-aged man who received an inactivated influenza vaccine. The CDR3 reads CAISLDGFQETQYF. In DNA form, the CDR3 reads TGTGCCATCAGCTTAGACGGATTCCAGGAGACCCAGTACTTC.